This TCR beta chain was identified in a study of blood T cells in healthy people across ages. Healthy individuals of Caucasian origin from Russia, aged about 6 to 90, served as donors. Study observations and caveats: Across the age range, TCR beta diversity per million T cells fell in a roughly linear way.

Primers used in a second PCR of roughly 6 to 11 cycles were a sample-barcoded 5' primer and a J-beta primer mix. In TCRdb, the 5' RACE reads were re-called with MiXCR into one record per CDR3 protein. The sample has hundreds of thousands of distinct CDR3 sequences, around 42% seen once. With respect to this clonotype: Its cognate antigen is unknown.

Sequenced input: blood. The sequence was obtained from a man between 60 and 75 years old in good health.

Here the CDR3 reads CASRTGRKKEETQYF. CDR3 bases: TGTGCCAGTAGGACGGGACGGAAGAAGGAAGAGACCCAGTACTTC. The V and J genes are TRBV19 and TRBJ2-5; D may correspond to TRBD1 or TRBD2 (5 bases each). CDR3 length: 15 amino acids. Trimming cost V 6 bases and J 3 bases, with 17 bases left between them. Germline CDR1 is LNHDA and CDR2 is SQIVND (reference sequence).